The T cell receptor (beta chain) under discussion was sequenced for a study of shared clonotypes between healthy human individuals (dated by TCRdb to the early 2020s). Concerning the study at large: The cohort comprised a couple of women and a few men aged 18 to 49 years. Each donor's leukapheresis produced roughly between roughly 0.85 and 9 billion PBMCs. Different laboratories and diverse techniques were used to prepare libraries and sequence TCR repertoires, to increase sequencing depth and limit assay-specific biases. To estimate repertoire size and how much clonotypes are shared between individuals, the study performed deep sequencing of blood TCR repertoires from 4 to 6 healthy adults. Overall results and qualifications from the work: Sampling was restricted to blood, and TCR repertoires in tissues likely differ from the TCR repertoires found in blood. Pairwise subsampling indicated that sequencing depth was expected to affect the degree of clonotype sharing among donors. Because the study included a small number of donors, the genetic and exposure-history diversity represented was limited.

Using the deep immunoSEQ assay, TCR CDR3 regions were amplified from genomic DNA by multiplex PCR. For each cell subset, the extracted genomic DNA was distributed evenly across all wells of several immunoSEQ 96-well plates, and each plate served as one replicate. For unsorted PBMC, 300 to 350 ng genomic DNA, equal to about 29,000 T cell genomes, was loaded into each replicate PCR. Genomic DNA from unsorted PBMC was sequenced over ten immunoSEQ deep assay plates. The purified libraries were quantified using a Qubit 3.0 fluorometer, sized with a Bioanalyzer 2100, and then quantified again using the KAPA Library Quantification kit. A separate single-read 150-cycle Illumina NextSeq 550 flow cell was used to sequence each immunoSEQ 96-well plate. In the source study's methods: Because the immunoSEQ output held only junctional sequences and lacked quality scores, the filtering could not match the filtering applied to full-length reads. Sequences were annotated with PyIR, a Python wrapper for IgBLAST v1.9, using IMGT germline references to assign V/J genes and CDR3. Reads were filtered out if the reads had weak V/J assignments (E-value above 1e-6), no CDR3, stop codons, out-of-frame junctions, or ambiguous translated residues. V3J clonotypes were defined as sequences sharing the same inferred V gene, J gene, and CDR3 amino acid sequence. Percentage overlap between repertoires was computed as shared unique clonotypes divided by the size of the smaller repertoire. RTK rarefaction, the Chao1 estimator, and Recon v2.1 estimates of unobserved clonotypes were used to assess repertoire richness. TCRdb limited this immuneACCESS table to in-frame rearrangements with V and J called. A share of clones is missing; checked studies link under half to unresolved V genes, and the rest is unexplained. Clonal size and the V and J genes are those of that table, whereas D and trimming came from the DNA. In all, the sample holds approximately 510,000 clones, and around 74% of those were seen once. 10% to 15% of the sample lies in the top ten.

The CDR3 goes from the cysteine to the phenylalanine over 14 residues. Solely the CDR3 DNA is kept, with 42 bases framed from the first base. V lost 4 bases and J lost 5 bases; the stretch between them is 15 bases long. Per the germline V gene, MDHEN is the CDR1 and SYDVKM is the CDR2. The donors were healthy, HIV-negative adults who had no recently reported acute infections or vaccinations. Every donor was a Caucasian adult living in Nashville, Tennessee, USA. For unsorted samples, roughly 91 million PBMCs were counted, and genomic DNA was extracted using the QIAamp DNA Blood Mini kit. After blood collection by leukapheresis, PBMCs were isolated using Ficoll-Histopaque density gradient centrifugation and then cryopreserved in the vapor phase of liquid nitrogen. A remark on this clone: Which antigen it targets is not known. There are no base qualities to consult, and no much larger clone falls within one base.

This chain joins TRBV28 to TRBJ2-7; 6 matching bases give a weak D call of TRBD2. The clonotype originates from a woman aged 35 to 49 in good health. Some clones in this sample may be carry-over from other donors' samples. The specimen was PBMCs. The DNA sequence reads TGTGCCAGCAGTTATCAGGGAGGAGTAAACGAGCAGTACTTC. It translates to CASSYQGGVNEQYF.